This T cell receptor beta chain was captured by sequencing in a study of blood T cell repertoires in COVID-19. Turning to the study itself: COVID-19 samples collected from the United States, Italy and Spain covered acute and convalescent phases. Nucleic acid was either cDNA or gDNA, and it came from T cells, B-cell-depleted T cells, or PBMCs.

Authors' processing steps: Reference gene primers were amplified, and this amplification served to estimate nucleated cell counts. Clones were sequenced by immunoSEQ multiplex PCR, and TCRdb holds only the in-frame ones, with some missing. Clone size and the V and J calls come from that table; the DNA yielded D and trimming. Of approximately 35,000 clones listed, just under 80% are singletons. J was trimmed by 2 bases and V by 7 bases; bases with no gene match: 1. Germline CDR1 is LNHDA and CDR2 is SQIVND (reference sequence). The CDR3 extends over 12 amino acids. This clone was recorded only once. This chain connects TRBV19 to TRBJ1-2; 7 bases fit TRBD1. Specimen: peripheral blood. The sequence was collected from an older man with acute or convalescent COVID-19. CDR3 amino acids: CASKDRNYGYTF. CDR3 bases: TGTGCCAGTAAGGACAGGAACTATGGCTACACCTTC. The whole variable domain, filled in from reference TRBV19 and TRBJ1-2, reads DGGITQSPKYLFRKEGQNVTLSCEQNLNHDAMYWYRQDPGQGLRLIYYSQIVNDFQKGDIAEGYSVSREKKESFPLTVTSAQKNPTAFYLCASKDRNYGYTFGSGTRLTVV.